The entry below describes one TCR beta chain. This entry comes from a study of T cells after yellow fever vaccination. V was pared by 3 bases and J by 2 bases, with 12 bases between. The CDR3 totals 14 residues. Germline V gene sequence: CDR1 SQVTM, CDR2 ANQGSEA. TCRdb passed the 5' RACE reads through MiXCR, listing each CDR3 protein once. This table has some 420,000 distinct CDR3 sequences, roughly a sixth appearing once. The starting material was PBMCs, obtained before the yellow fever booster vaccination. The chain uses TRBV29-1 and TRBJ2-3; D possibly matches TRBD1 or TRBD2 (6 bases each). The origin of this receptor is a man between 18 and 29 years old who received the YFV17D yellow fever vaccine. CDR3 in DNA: TGCAGCGTTGAGGTCCCGGGGGCCACAGATACGCAGTATTTT. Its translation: CSVEVPGATDTQYF.